This T cell receptor (beta chain) was captured by sequencing in a study of blood T cell repertoires in COVID-19. V gave up 0 bases and J gave up 10 bases; unmatched junction bases: 15. Germline V gene lookup returns CDR1 MGHRA and CDR2 YSYEKL. The CDR3 runs 16 residues. Clones were sequenced by immunoSEQ multiplex PCR, and TCRdb holds only the in-frame ones, with some missing. The sample shows about 300,000 clones, roughly 88% of them seen only once. Sequencing input: peripheral blood. V is TRBV4-1 and J is TRBJ2-7; 7 bases map to TRBD1. This clonotype originated in a woman aged 30 to 39 who had recovered from COVID-19. The CDR3 region is CASSQDRDRQKVCQYF. The CDR3 DNA follows: TGCGCCAGCAGCCAAGATCGGGACAGACAAAAGGTGTGTCAGTACTTC.